This T cell receptor beta chain emerged from a study of cytomegalovirus exposure and HLA in healthy donors. Study-wide findings and caveats: Later analysis showed most CMV-associated TCR beta chains appearing HLA-restricted. Many donors carried some public TCRs, although rarity characterized most TCR sequences.

Use of 60 Vbeta and 13 Jbeta primers characterized the PCR. Assay: immunoSEQ multiplex PCR; the TCRdb copy retains only in-frame clones and omits some. The sample records roughly 120,000 clones, under 70% being singletons. Germline V gene sequence: CDR1 SGHTA, CDR2 FQGNSA. V was trimmed by 5 bases and J by 2 bases, leaving 9 bases between them. This CDR3 has 13 residues. As regards this clone: The target antigen is unknown.

Unrecorded immune exposures were likely, despite nominal health at sampling. This chain connects TRBV7-2 to TRBJ2-5; a possible D gene is TRBD1 (5 bases). The sequenced sample consisted of PBMCs. The source is a young man in good health and CMV-seropositive. CDR3 DNA sequence: TGTGCCAGCAGCCGAGACAGTCAAGAGACCCAGTACTTC. Translated: CASSRDSQETQYF.